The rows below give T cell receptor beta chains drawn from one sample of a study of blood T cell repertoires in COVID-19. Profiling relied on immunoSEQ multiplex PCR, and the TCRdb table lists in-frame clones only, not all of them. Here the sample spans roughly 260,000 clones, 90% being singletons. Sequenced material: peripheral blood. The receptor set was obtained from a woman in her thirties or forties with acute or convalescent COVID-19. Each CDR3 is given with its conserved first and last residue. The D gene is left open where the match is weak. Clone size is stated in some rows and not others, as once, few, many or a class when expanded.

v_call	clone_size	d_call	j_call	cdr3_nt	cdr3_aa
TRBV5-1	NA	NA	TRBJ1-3	TGCGCCAGCAGCTCAGGGGCTCTAGAAGGAAACACCATATATTTT	CASSSGALEGNTIYF
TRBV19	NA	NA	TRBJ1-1	TGTGCCAGTATCGGGGGAGGCACTGAAGCTTTCTTT	CASIGGGTEAFF
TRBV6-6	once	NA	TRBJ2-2	TGTGCCAGCAACAACCCCACAGGGAGGGGCGGGGAGCTGTTTTTT	CASNNPTGRGGELFF
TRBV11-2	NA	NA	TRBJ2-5	TGTGCCAGCAGCTTAGAGTCGCGGGGAGAGACCCAGTACTTC	CASSLESRGETQYF
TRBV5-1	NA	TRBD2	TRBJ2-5	TGCGCCAGCAGCGGCGGCGGGGGGGTCCGAGAGACCCAGTACTTC	CASSGGGGVRETQYF
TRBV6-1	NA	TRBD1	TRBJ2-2	TGTGCCAGCAGTGAGACAGGGGGCCCCGGGGAGCTGTTTTTT	CASSETGGPGELFF
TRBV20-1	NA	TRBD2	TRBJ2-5	TGCAGTGCTAGTGATAGCGGGGGGGCAGAGACCCAGTACTTC	CSASDSGGAETQYF
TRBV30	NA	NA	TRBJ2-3	TGTGCCTGGAGTGGACCCACTCGGGGGAGGGATACGCAGTATTTT	CAWSGPTRGRDTQYF
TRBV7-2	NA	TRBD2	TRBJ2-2	TGTGCCAGCAGCCCCCAGGGACTAGCGGTCCCCGGGGAGCTGTTTTTT	CASSPQGLAVPGELFF
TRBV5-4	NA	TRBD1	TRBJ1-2	TGTGCCAGCAGCTTGGCCGGGACAGGGCTTGGCTACACCTTC	CASSLAGTGLGYTF
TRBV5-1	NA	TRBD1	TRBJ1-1	TGCGCCAGCAGCCGAGGGTCAGACAGGGTGGGCACTGAAGCTTTCTTT	CASSRGSDRVGTEAFF
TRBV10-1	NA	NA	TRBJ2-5	TGCGCCAGCAGTGACGGGGGAAAGACCCAGTACTTC	CASSDGGKTQYF
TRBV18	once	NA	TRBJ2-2	TGTGCCAGCTCACCACCGCAGGTGGGCACCGGGGAGCTGTTTTTT	CASSPPQVGTGELFF
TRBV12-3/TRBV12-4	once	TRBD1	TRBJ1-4	TGTGCCAGCAGACGGAGGGACAGGTTACTGTTTTTT	CASRRRDRLLFF
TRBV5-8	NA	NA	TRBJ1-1	TGTGCCAGCAGCCCTGGGGGGGTTTCGAGAGTGGACACTGAAGCTTTCTTT	CASSPGGVSRVDTEAFF
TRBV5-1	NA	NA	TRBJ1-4	TGCGCCAGCAGCTTATCAGGGGCTAATGAAAAACTGTTTTTT	CASSLSGANEKLFF
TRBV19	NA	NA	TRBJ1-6	TGTGCCACCGCAAAGAGGACTGCCAGCTCCTATAATTCACCCCTCCACTTT	CATAKRTASSYNSPLHF
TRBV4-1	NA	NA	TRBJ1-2	TGCGCCAGCAGCCAGGCCACCTGGGGACAACGACTTAACTATGGCTACACCTTC	CASSQATWGQRLNYGYTF
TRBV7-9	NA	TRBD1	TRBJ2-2	TGTGCCAGCAGTTTCGCCCTTGGGACAGGGGATGCCGGGGAGCTGTTTTTT	CASSFALGTGDAGELFF
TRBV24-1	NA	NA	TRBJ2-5	TGTGCCACCAGTGATACTGACAAATACCAAGAGACCCAGTACTTC	CATSDTDKYQETQYF
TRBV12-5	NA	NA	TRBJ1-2	TGTGCTAGTGCTCCCGGGAATAACTATGGCTACACCTTC	CASAPGNNYGYTF
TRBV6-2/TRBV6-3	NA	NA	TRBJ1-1	TGTGCCAGCAGTGCCAGAGGGAGCACTGAAGCTTTCTTT	CASSARGSTEAFF
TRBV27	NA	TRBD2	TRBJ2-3	TGTGCCAGCAGTCCTCACCGACTAGCGGGGGGGGGCACAGATACGCAGTATTTT	CASSPHRLAGGGTDTQYF
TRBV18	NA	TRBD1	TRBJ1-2	TGTGCCAGCTCACAAGGACAGGGGAATGGCTACACCTTC	CASSQGQGNGYTF
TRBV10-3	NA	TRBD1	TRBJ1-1	TGTGCCATCAGTGAGTCGCGGGACAGTGGAGCTTTCTTT	CAISESRDSGAFF
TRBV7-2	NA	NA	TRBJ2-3	TGTGCCAGCAGCTCAGGGGGGCCCGGCACAGATACGCAGTATTTT	CASSSGGPGTDTQYF
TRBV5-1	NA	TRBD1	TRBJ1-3	TGCGCCAGCAGCTTGGGGGGACAGGGACCTGGAAACACCATATATTTT	CASSLGGQGPGNTIYF
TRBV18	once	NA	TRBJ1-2	TGTGCCAGCTCACCACCACGGGGGGCTAACTATGGCTACACCTTC	CASSPPRGANYGYTF
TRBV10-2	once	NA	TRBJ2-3	TGCGCCGGTTCACAGGGTTCTAGCACAGATACGCAGTATTTT	CAGSQGSSTDTQYF
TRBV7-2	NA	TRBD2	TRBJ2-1	TGTGCCAGCAGTCGGGCTAGCGGGGGGGGTGAGCAGTTCTTC	CASSRASGGGEQFF
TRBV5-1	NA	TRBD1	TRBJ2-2	TGCGCCAGCAGCTTGGTCGGGACAGGCTTGACCGGGGAGCTGTTTTTT	CASSLVGTGLTGELFF
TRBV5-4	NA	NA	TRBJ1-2	TGTGCCAGCAGCTCGACGGGGGACCCTCCCTACACCTTC	CASSSTGDPPYTF
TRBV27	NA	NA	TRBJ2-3	TGTGCCAGCAGTACCAGGGATGGCACAGATACGCAGTATTTT	CASSTRDGTDTQYF
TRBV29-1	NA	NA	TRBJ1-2	TGCAGCGTTGATAATCCCGCAGGGAACTATGGCTACACCTTC	CSVDNPAGNYGYTF
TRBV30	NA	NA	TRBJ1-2	TGTGCCTGGACGGGGACACTCCATGGCTACACCTTC	CAWTGTLHGYTF
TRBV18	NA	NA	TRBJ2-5	TGTGCCAGCTCACCAGGGGCAGTTCGAAGGGGGACCCAGTACTTC	CASSPGAVRRGTQYF
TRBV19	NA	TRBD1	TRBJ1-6	TGTGCCAGTAGTGAACAGGGGGCTTATAATTCACCCCTCCACTTT	CASSEQGAYNSPLHF
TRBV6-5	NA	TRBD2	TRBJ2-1	TGTGCCAGCAGGACCGGGACTAGCGGCTTCAATGAGCAGTTCTTC	CASRTGTSGFNEQFF
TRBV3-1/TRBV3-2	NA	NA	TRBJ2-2	TGTGCCAGCAGCCAAGCGACAGTTAACACCGGGGAGCTGTTTTTT	CASSQATVNTGELFF
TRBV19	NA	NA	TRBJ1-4	TGTGCCAGTAGTCCCTCTGAACGGGCTAATGAAAAACTGTTTTTT	CASSPSERANEKLFF
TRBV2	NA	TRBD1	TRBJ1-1	TGTGCCAGCAGTGGGCCTCGACAGGGAACTGAAGCTTTCTTT	CASSGPRQGTEAFF
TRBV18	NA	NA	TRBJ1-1	TGTGCCAGCTCCGGGGAGGGCACTGAAGCTTTCTTT	CASSGEGTEAFF
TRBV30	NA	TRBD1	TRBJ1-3	TGTGCCTGGAGTGTAGGCGGGACAGTCTCTGGAAACACCATATATTTT	CAWSVGGTVSGNTIYF
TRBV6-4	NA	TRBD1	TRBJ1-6	TGTGCCAGCAACCCTCTCGGACAGGGCTCCTATAATTCACCCCTCCACTTT	CASNPLGQGSYNSPLHF
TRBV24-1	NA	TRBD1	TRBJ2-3	TGTGCCACCAGTGATCCGGGGACAGGAAGAGCAGATACGCAGTATTTT	CATSDPGTGRADTQYF
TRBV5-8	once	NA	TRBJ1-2	TGTGCCAGCAGCTTGCGACGCGGGATAGGCTACACCTTC	CASSLRRGIGYTF
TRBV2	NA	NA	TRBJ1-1	TGTGCCAGCAGTCCCGGCCCAGGCACTGAAGCTTTCTTT	CASSPGPGTEAFF
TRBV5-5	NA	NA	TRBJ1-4	TGTGCCAGCAGCTTGGACGGGCGCGGGGATGAAAAACTGTTTTTT	CASSLDGRGDEKLFF
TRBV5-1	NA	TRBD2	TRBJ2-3	TGCGCCAGCAGGACTAGCGGGGGAAGGCTGACAGATACGCAGTATTTT	CASRTSGGRLTDTQYF
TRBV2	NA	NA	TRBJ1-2	TGTGCCAGCACGCCCGGGGGGCTGTATGGCTACACCTTC	CASTPGGLYGYTF
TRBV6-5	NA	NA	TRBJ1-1	TGTGCCAGCAGTCGAACAAGGAACACTGAAGCTTTCTTT	CASSRTRNTEAFF
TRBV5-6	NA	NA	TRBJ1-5	TGTGCCAGCAGCTTCGGACAGAACGATCAGCCCCAGCATTTT	CASSFGQNDQPQHF
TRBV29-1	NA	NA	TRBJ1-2	TGCAGCGTTGAAGTTAGAGGGACTAACTATGGCTACACCTTC	CSVEVRGTNYGYTF
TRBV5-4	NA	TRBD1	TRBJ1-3	TGTGCCTCAACCAGGGGGCAAGGGAACACCATATATTTT	CASTRGQGNTIYF
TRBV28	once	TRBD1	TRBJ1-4	TGTGCCAGCAGCCGCCGGGACAGGGGGCGGGGGGGGAGGAAACTGTTTTTT	CASSRRDRGRGGRKLFF